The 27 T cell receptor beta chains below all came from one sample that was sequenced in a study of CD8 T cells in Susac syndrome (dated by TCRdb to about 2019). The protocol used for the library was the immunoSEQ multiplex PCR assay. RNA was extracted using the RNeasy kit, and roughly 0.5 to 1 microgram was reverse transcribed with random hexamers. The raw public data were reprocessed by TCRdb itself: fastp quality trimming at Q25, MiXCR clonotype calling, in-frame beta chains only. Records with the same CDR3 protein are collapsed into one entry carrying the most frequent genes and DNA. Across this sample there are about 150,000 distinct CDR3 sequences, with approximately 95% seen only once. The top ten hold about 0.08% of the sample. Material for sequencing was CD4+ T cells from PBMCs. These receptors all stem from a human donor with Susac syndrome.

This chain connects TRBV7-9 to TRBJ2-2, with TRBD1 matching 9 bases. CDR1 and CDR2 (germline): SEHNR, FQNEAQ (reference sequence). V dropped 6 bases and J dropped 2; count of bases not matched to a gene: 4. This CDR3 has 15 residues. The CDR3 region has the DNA TGTGCCAGCAGGCGGGGACAGGGTAACACCGGGGAGCTGTTTTTT. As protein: CASRRGQGNTGELFF.

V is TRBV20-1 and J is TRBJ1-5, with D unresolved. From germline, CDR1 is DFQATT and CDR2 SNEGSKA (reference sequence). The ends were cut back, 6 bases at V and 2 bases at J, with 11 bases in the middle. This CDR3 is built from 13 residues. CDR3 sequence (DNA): TGCAGTGCCTCGGACGGAGGCAATCAGCCCCAGCATTTT. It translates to CSASDGGNQPQHF.

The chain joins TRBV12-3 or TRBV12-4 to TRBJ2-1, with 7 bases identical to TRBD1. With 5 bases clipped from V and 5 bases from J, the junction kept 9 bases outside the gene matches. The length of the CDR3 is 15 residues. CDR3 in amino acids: CASSLPGTVDNEQFF. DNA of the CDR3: TGTGCCAGCAGTCTGCCCGGGACAGTAGACAATGAGCAGTTCTTC.

The CDR3 here is CASSVVGQNTGELFF. DNA of the CDR3: TGTGCCAGCAGCGTAGTGGGGCAGAACACCGGGGAGCTGTTTTTT. The chain links TRBV9 to TRBJ2-2; D is perhaps TRBD1 (5 bases). Germline lookup yields CDR1 SGDLS and CDR2 YYNGEE. V shed 0 bases and J shed 1 base, with 7 bases lying between them. This CDR3 is built from 15 residues.

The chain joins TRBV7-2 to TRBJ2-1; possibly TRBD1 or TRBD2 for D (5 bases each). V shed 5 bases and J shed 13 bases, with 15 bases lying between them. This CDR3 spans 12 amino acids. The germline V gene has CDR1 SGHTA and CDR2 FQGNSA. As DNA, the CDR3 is TGTGCCAGCAGCGACCCCGGGACGATCCAGTTCTTC. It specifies CASSDPGTIQFF.

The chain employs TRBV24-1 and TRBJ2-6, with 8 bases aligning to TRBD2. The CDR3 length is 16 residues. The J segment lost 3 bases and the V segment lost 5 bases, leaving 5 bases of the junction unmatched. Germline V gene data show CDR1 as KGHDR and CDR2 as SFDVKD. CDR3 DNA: TGTGCCACCAGTGCCCGGGAGGGCCTTGGGGCCAACGTCCTGACTTTC. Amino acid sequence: CATSAREGLGANVLTF.

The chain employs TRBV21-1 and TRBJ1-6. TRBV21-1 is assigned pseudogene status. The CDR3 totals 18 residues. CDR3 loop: CASSKAPRPYSYNSPLHF. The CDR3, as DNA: TGTGCCAGCAGCAAAGCGCCTAGGCCCTACTCCTATAATTCACCCCTCCACTTT.

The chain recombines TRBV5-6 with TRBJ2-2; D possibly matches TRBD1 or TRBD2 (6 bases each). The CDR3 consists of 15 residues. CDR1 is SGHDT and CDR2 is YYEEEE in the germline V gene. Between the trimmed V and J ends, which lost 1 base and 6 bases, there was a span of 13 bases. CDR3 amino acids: CASSLRGRPAGELFF. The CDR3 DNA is TGTGCCAGCAGCTTGAGGGGGAGGCCGGCCGGGGAGCTGTTTTTT.

The CDR3 DNA sequence: TGTGCCAGCAGCCCCTATCCGGGATTAGCGTCCGGGGAGCTGTTTTTT. Protein: CASSPYPGLASGELFF. The V gene is TRBV14, the J gene TRBJ2-2, with D perhaps TRBD2 (5 bases). The germline V gene has CDR1 SGHDN and CDR2 FVKESK. CDR3 length equals 16 residues. V was clipped by 4 bases and J by 6 bases, with 18 bases between them.

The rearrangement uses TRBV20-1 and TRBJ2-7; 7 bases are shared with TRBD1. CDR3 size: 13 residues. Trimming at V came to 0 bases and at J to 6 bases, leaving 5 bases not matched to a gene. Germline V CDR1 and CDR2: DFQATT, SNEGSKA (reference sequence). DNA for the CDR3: TGCAGTGCTAGAGACCCGACAGGGCCCGAGCAGTACTTC. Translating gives CSARDPTGPEQYF.

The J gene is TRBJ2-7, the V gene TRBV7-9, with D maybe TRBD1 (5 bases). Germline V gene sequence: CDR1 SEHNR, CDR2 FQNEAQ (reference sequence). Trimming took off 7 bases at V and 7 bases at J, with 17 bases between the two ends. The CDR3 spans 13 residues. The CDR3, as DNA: TGTGCCAGCACCCCACGGACACCACAAGAGCAGTACTTC. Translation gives CASTPRTPQEQYF.

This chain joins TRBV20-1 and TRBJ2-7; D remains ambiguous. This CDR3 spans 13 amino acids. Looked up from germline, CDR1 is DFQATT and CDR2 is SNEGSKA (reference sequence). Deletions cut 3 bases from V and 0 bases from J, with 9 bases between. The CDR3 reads CSASMSRSYEQYF. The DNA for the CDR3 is TGCAGTGCTAGTATGAGCCGCTCCTACGAGCAGTACTTC.

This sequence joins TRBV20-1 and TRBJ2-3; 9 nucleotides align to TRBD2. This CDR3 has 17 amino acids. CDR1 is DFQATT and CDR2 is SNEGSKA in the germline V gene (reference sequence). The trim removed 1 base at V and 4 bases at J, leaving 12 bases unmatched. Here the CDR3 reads CSARGPGVSGRPDTQYF. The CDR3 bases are TGCAGTGCTAGAGGTCCGGGAGTTAGCGGGAGACCAGATACGCAGTATTTT.

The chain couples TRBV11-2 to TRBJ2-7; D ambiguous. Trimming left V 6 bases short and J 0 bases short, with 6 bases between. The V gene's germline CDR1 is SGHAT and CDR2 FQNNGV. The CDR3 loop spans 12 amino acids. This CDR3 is CASRRHSYEQYF. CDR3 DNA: TGTGCCAGCAGGCGCCACTCCTACGAGCAGTACTTC.

CDR3 nucleotides: TGTGCCAGCAGCAGGTGGAGCACAGATACGCAGTATTTT. Translated, it gives CASSRWSTDTQYF. The chain joins TRBV9 to TRBJ2-3; no reliable D call. Germline CDR1 SGDLS, CDR2 YYNGEE. V lost 4 bases and J lost 0, with 6 bases in between. This CDR3 has 13 residues.

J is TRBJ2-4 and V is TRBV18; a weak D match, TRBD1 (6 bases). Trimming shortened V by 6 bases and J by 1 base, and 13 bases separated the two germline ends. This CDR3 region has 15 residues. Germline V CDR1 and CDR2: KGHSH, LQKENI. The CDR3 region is CASSQNQGAKNIQYF. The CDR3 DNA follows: TGTGCCAGCTCCCAAAACCAGGGGGCCAAAAACATTCAGTACTTC.

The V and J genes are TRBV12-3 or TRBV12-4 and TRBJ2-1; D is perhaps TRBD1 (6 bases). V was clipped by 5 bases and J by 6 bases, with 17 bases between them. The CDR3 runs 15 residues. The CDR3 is CASSPQGIDGNEQFF. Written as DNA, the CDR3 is TGTGCCAGCAGTCCACAGGGAATTGATGGCAATGAGCAGTTCTTC.

The chain's CDR3 is CASSQPPASDTQYF. The CDR3 DNA is TGTGCCAGCAGCCAACCTCCTGCCTCAGATACGCAGTATTTT. The rearrangement links TRBV3-1 to TRBJ2-3; the D is unclear. Per germline, CDR1 LGHDT and CDR2 YNNKEL (reference sequence). Between the trimmed V and J ends, which lost 2 bases and 4 bases, there was a span of 10 bases. The CDR3 is made up of 14 amino acids.

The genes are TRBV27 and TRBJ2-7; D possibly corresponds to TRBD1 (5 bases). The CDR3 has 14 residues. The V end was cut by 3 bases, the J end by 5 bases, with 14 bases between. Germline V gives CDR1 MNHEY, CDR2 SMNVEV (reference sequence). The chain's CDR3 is CASSLHSSGNEQYF. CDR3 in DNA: TGTGCCAGCAGTTTGCACAGCTCAGGGAACGAGCAGTACTTC.

The chain's CDR3 is CASSLSQASGNTIYF. DNA for the CDR3: TGTGCCAGCAGCTTATCGCAGGCCTCTGGAAACACCATATATTTT. The rearrangement joins TRBV7-9 to TRBJ1-3; D unclear. CDR3 length: 15 residues. Germline CDR1 and CDR2: SEHNR and FQNEAQ (reference sequence). Trimming removed 2 bases from V and 0 bases from J, with 8 bases in between.

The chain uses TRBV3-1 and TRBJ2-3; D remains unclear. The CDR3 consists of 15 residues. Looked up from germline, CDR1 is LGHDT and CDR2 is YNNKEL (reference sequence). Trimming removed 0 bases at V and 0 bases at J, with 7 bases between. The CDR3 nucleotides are TGTGCCAGCAGCCAAGATCCTCGTAGCACAGATACGCAGTATTTT. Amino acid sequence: CASSQDPRSTDTQYF.

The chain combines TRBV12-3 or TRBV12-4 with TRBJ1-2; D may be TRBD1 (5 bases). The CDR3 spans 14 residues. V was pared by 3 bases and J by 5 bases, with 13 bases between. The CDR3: CASSLRGVAYGYTF. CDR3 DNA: TGTGCCAGCAGTTTGAGGGGAGTAGCGTATGGCTACACCTTC.

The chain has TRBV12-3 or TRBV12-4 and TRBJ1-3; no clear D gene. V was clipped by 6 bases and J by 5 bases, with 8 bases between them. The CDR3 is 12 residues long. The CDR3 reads CASSAVRNTIYF. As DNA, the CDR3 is TGTGCCAGCAGCGCCGTGAGAAACACCATATATTTT.

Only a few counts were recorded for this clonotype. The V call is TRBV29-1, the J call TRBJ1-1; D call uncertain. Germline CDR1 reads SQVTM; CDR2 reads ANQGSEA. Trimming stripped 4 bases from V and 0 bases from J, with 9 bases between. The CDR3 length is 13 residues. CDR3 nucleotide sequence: TGCAGCGTTGTTCGGCAGATGAACACTGAAGCTTTCTTT. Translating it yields CSVVRQMNTEAFF. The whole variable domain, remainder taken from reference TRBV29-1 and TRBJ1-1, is SAVISQKPSRDICQRGTSLTIQCQVDSQVTMMFWYRQQPGQSLTLIATANQGSEATYESGFVIDKFPISRPNLTFSTLTVSNMSPEDSSIYLCSVVRQMNTEAFFGQGTRLTVV.

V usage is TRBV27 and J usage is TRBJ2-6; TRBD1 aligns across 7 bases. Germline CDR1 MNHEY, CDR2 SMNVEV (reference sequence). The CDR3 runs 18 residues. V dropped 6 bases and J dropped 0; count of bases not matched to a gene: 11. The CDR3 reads CASSPLTGMSSGANVLTF. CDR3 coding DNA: TGTGCCAGCAGCCCCTTGACAGGGATGAGCTCTGGGGCCAACGTCCTGACTTTC.

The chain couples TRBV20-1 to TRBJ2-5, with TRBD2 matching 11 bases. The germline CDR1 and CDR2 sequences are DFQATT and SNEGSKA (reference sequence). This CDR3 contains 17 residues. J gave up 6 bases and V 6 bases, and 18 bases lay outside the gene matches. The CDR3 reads CSASPSPRSGRVKTQYF. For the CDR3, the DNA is TGCAGTGCCAGCCCCTCCCCTCGTAGCGGGAGGGTGAAGACCCAGTACTTC.

CDR3 sequence reads: CASSSPTWQTGTGGRGELFF. The CDR3 region has the DNA TGTGCCAGCAGCTCCCCCACCTGGCAGACCGGGACAGGGGGCAGAGGGGAGCTGTTTTTT. This sequence joins TRBV7-3 and TRBJ2-2; 12 bases match TRBD1. Germline assignment: CDR1 SGHTA and CDR2 FQGTGA. V trimming: 4 bases; J trimming: 8 bases; junction bases outside the gene matches: 20. CDR3 length: 20 residues.